What follows is one T cell receptor (beta chain) and its context. TCRdb keeps only in-frame clones here, not all; method: immunoSEQ multiplex PCR. The profile covers about 65,000 clones, with approximately 80% appearing a single time and more than 13% taken by the ten largest. This entry comes from a study of blood T cell repertoires in COVID-19. Germline CDR1 reads SGHRS; CDR2 reads YFSETQ. V lost 2 bases, J lost 5 bases, and 10 bases lay in between. CDR3 length: 14 residues. Sequenced input: peripheral blood. V gene TRBV5-1 combines with J gene TRBJ2-2; perhaps TRBD1 as D (6 bases). The clonotype was recovered from an older man with acute or convalescent COVID-19. CDR3 region: CASSFLGQTGELFF. For the CDR3, the DNA is TGCGCCAGCAGCTTCCTCGGACAGACCGGGGAGCTGTTTTTT. Full variable domain (missing parts from reference TRBV5-1 and TRBJ2-2): KAGVTQTPRYLIKTRGQQVTLSCSPISGHRSVSWYQQTPGQGLQFLFEYFSETQRNKGNFPGRFSGRQFSNSRSEMNVSTLELGDSALYLCASSFLGQTGELFFGEGSRLTVL.